The 2 T cell receptor beta chains listed next were all sequenced from one sample in a study of T cell responses to AZD1222 COVID-19 vaccine. Here immunoSEQ multiplex PCR was the method, and the copy in TCRdb shows in-frame clones only, minus some. The sample records 150,000 to 200,000 clones, 90% to 95% being singletons. The source material was peripheral blood, sampled 28 days after the second AZD1222 dose. These receptors originate from an adult who received the AZD1222 COVID-19 vaccine.

This rearrangement joins TRBV14 to TRBJ2-7; 9 bases match TRBD1. CDR1 is SGHDN and CDR2 is FVKESK in the germline V gene. V was pared by 0 bases and J by 4 bases, with 4 bases of the junction left unmatched. The CDR3 covers 15 residues. The CDR3 DNA follows: TGTGCCAGCAGCCAAGATTGGGACAGGGAGTACGAGCAGTACTTC. As protein: CASSQDWDREYEQYF.

This sequence joins TRBV19 and TRBJ2-7, with D possibly being TRBD2 (6 bases). The CDR3 spans 17 residues. V was pared by 2 bases and J by 2 bases, with 19 bases between. CDR1 and CDR2 (germline): LNHDA, SQIVND (reference sequence). CDR3 loop: CASSISLGGSATYEQYF. DNA of the CDR3: TGTGCCAGTAGTATAAGTCTCGGGGGATCCGCAACCTACGAGCAGTACTTC.